The clone carrying this TCR beta chain showed up just a few times. What it binds is unknown. This CDR3 has 14 amino acids. Germline loops: CDR1 MNHNS, CDR2 SASEGT. V gave up 7 bases and J gave up 1 base, with 13 bases separating them. Not a single patient had been given any form of treatment at any point before undergoing thyroid surgery. TCRdb re-called the PCR reads through MiXCR. The sample carries 21,000 or so clones, 10% to 11% recorded once. The data belong to a study of metastatic and nonmetastatic thyroid tumors. Overall study findings and caveats: It was reportedly found that TCR beta diversity was significantly higher in malignant thyroid tumors than in benign nodules, a difference seen in both blood and tumor samples.

The chain employs TRBV6-1 and TRBJ1-1, with D possibly being TRBD1 (6 bases). The sample was blood. The receptor comes from a female donor with papillary thyroid cancer or a benign thyroid nodule (not recorded which). Some clones in this sample may be carry-over from other donors' samples. The CDR3 spells CASILQGGNTEAFF. In DNA, the CDR3 is TGTGCCAGCATTCTACAGGGAGGGAACACTGAAGCTTTCTTT.